The clone carrying this TCR beta chain was recorded at least ten times. The observed sequence ends 3 residues before the CDR3 terminus, with the missing tail filled in from the germline J gene. This specimen comes from a study of T cell clonality in common variable immunodeficiency. Trimming left V 3 bases short and J 3 bases short, with 12 bases between. The CDR3 loop spans 16 amino acids. The germline CDR1 and CDR2 sequences are LNHDA and SQIVND (reference sequence). TCRdb's copy holds only in-frame clones and misses some; the assay was immunoSEQ multiplex PCR. The table lists roughly 70,000 clones, with no singletons.

The TCR originated in a person between 18 and 75 years old in good health. Sequencing was performed on peripheral blood mononuclear cells. The V call is TRBV19, the J call TRBJ1-6; maybe TRBD1 (6 bases). Partial CDR3 DNA: TGTGCCAGTAGTATGGACAGTATGGGCTATAATTCACCC. The encoded protein is CASSMDSMGYNSP. The full CDR3 reads CASSMDSMGYNSPLHF.